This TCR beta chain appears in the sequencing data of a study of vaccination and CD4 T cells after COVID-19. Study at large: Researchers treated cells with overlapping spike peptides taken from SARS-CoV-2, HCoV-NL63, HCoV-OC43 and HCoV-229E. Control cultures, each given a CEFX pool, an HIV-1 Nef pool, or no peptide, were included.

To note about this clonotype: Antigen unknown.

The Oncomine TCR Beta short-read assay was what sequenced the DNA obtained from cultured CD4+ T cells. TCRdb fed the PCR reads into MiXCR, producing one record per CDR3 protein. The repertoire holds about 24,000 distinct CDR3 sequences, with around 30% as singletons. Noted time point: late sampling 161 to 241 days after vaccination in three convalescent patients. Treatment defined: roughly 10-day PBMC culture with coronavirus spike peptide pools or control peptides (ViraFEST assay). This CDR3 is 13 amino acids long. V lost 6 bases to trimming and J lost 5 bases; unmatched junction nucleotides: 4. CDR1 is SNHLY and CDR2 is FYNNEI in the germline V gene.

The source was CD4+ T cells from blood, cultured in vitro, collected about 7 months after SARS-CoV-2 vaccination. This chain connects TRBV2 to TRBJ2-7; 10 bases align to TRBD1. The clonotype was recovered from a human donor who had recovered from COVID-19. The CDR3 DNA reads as TGTGCCAGCAGCGGGGACAGGGGCCACGAGCAGTACTTC. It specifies CASSGDRGHEQYF.